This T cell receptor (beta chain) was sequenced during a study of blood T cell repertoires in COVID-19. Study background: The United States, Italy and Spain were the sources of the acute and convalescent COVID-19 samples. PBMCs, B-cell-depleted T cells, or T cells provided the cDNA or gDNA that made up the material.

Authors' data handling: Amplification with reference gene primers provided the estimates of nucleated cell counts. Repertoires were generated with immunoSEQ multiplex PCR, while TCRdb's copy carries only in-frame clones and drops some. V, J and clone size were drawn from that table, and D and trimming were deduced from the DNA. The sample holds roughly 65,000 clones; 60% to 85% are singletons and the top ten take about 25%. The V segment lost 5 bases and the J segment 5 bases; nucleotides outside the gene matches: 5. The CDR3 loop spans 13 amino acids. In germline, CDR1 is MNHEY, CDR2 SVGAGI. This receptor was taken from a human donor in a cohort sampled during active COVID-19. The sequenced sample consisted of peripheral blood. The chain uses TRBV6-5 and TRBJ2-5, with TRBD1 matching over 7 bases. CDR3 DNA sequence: TGTGCCAGCAGTCGCGACAGGGAGGAGACCCAGTACTTC. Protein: CASSRDREETQYF.